This TCR beta chain originates from a study of OX40 agonist ivuxolimab in advanced cancers. Study conclusions and caveats: CD8+ T cells were the subset that, on average, had more expanded clones than CD4+. CD4+ and CD8+ blood T cells expanded clonally by week 6 at 0.1 to 3.0 mg/kg.

TCRdb keeps only in-frame clones here, not all; method: immunoSEQ multiplex PCR. The table records some 70,000 clones, roughly 90% of them present only once. If patients had autoimmune disease history or systemic immunosuppression, they were excluded. The CDR3 has 18 amino acids. V gave up 5 bases and J gave up 3 bases; unmatched junction bases: 13. Germline CDR1 LNHDA, CDR2 SQIVND (reference sequence). Concerning this clone: Its antigen is not identified.

The clonotype comes from an adult with an advanced solid tumor such as melanoma, head and neck, liver or kidney cancer. The gene calls are TRBV19 and TRBJ1-2; 12 bases line up with TRBD1. Sample: CD4+ or CD8+ T cells sorted from blood, taken in a trial of the OX40 agonist ivuxolimab. Here the CDR3 reads CASSALRDRGLEDYGYTF. The CDR3 bases are TGTGCCAGTAGTGCCCTCCGGGACAGGGGGCTAGAAGACTATGGCTACACCTTC. The complete variable domain, with remaining parts taken from reference TRBV19 and TRBJ1-2, reads DGGITQSPKYLFRKEGQNVTLSCEQNLNHDAMYWYRQDPGQGLRLIYYSQIVNDFQKGDIAEGYSVSREKKESFPLTVTSAQKNPTAFYLCASSALRDRGLEDYGYTFGSGTRLTVV.